The rows below give T cell receptor beta chains drawn from one sample of a study of control samples from healthy donors and cancer patients. Measured with immunoSEQ multiplex PCR; TCRdb has only the in-frame clones, and not every one. The table lists about 52,000 clones, about 95% of them singletons, with approximately 2.2% in the top ten. Specimen: blood. These receptors were taken from a man aged 25-45 years in good health. The CDR3 runs from the conserved cysteine through the conserved F or W. Fields, in order: V gene, clone size, D gene, J gene, CDR3 DNA, CDR3 protein. The D gene is left open where the match is weak. The size entry is marked missing in some rows and otherwise reads once, few, many or a size class.

V gene: TRBV28; clone size: few; D gene: .; J gene: TRBJ1-1; CDR3 DNA: TGTGCCAGCACCTTAGGACGGTCGATGAACACTGAAGCTTTCTTT; CDR3 protein: CASTLGRSMNTEAFF
V gene: TRBV6-5; clone size: .; D gene: .; J gene: TRBJ1-2; CDR3 DNA: TGTGCCAGCAGTTACCCACGACAGACGGCCACTTATGGCTACACCTTC; CDR3 protein: CASSYPRQTATYGYTF
V gene: TRBV7-9; clone size: once; D gene: .; J gene: TRBJ2-3; CDR3 DNA: TGTGCCAGCAGCTCAGGGCTTCGCAGAACAGATACGCAGTATTTT; CDR3 protein: CASSSGLRRTDTQYF
V gene: TRBV5-4; clone size: .; D gene: .; J gene: TRBJ2-7; CDR3 DNA: TGTGCCAGCAGCTTTGGTCTAAGCTCCTACGAGCAGTACTTC; CDR3 protein: CASSFGLSSYEQYF
V gene: TRBV25-1; clone size: .; D gene: TRBD1; J gene: TRBJ1-5; CDR3 DNA: TGTGCCAGGGGACAGGGGAATCAGCCCCAGCATTTT; CDR3 protein: CARGQGNQPQHF
V gene: TRBV6-5; clone size: .; D gene: TRBD1; J gene: TRBJ1-6; CDR3 DNA: TGTGCCAGCCTACAGGGGAATAATTCACCCCTCCACTTT; CDR3 protein: CASLQGNNSPLHF
V gene: TRBV5-1; clone size: .; D gene: .; J gene: TRBJ1-1; CDR3 DNA: TGCGCCAGCAGCTTGGAGACAGGGAACACTGAAGCTTTCTTT; CDR3 protein: CASSLETGNTEAFF
V gene: TRBV5-5; clone size: .; D gene: .; J gene: TRBJ2-5; CDR3 DNA: TGTGCCAGCAGCTTAAGCGGGAAAGGGGGAGAGACCCAGTACTTC; CDR3 protein: CASSLSGKGGETQYF
V gene: TRBV7-2; clone size: .; D gene: .; J gene: TRBJ2-5; CDR3 DNA: TGTGCCAGCAGCTTAGTAGCTCGATCAGAGACCCAGTACTTC; CDR3 protein: CASSLVARSETQYF
V gene: TRBV7-3; clone size: .; D gene: .; J gene: TRBJ2-2; CDR3 DNA: TGTGCCAGCAGCCCTTCTTACACCGGGGAGCTGTTTTTT; CDR3 protein: CASSPSYTGELFF
V gene: TRBV9; clone size: .; D gene: TRBD1; J gene: TRBJ1-4; CDR3 DNA: TGTGCCAGCAGCGCCCGGACAGGGGTATATGAAAAACTGTTTTTT; CDR3 protein: CASSARTGVYEKLFF
V gene: TRBV24-1; clone size: .; D gene: .; J gene: TRBJ1-5; CDR3 DNA: TGTGCCACCAGTGATTTCGGGAATCAGCCCCAGCATTTT; CDR3 protein: CATSDFGNQPQHF
V gene: TRBV3-1/TRBV3-2; clone size: .; D gene: .; J gene: TRBJ1-1; CDR3 DNA: TGTGCCAGCAGCCGAACAGTGAACACTGAAGCTTTCTTT; CDR3 protein: CASSRTVNTEAFF
V gene: TRBV9; clone size: .; D gene: .; J gene: TRBJ1-2; CDR3 DNA: TGTGCCAGCAGCTTAGGGTCACTCTATGGCTACACCTTC; CDR3 protein: CASSLGSLYGYTF
V gene: TRBV6-5; clone size: .; D gene: .; J gene: TRBJ1-2; CDR3 DNA: TGTGCCAGCTCTCAACCCTTCCCCCTCTATGGCTACACCTTC; CDR3 protein: CASSQPFPLYGYTF
V gene: TRBV7-9; clone size: .; D gene: TRBD2; J gene: TRBJ2-1; CDR3 DNA: TGTGCCAGCAGCTTAATGGGGCGGGAGGGCTGGAATGAGCAGTTCTTC; CDR3 protein: CASSLMGREGWNEQFF
V gene: TRBV27; clone size: .; D gene: .; J gene: TRBJ1-1; CDR3 DNA: TGTGCCAGCAGTTTCCGGCAGGACCTCCAATTCGCTGAAGCTTTCTTT; CDR3 protein: CASSFRQDLQFAEAFF
V gene: TRBV5-1; clone size: .; D gene: .; J gene: TRBJ1-6; CDR3 DNA: TGCGCCAGCAGCTTGTTGATGTCGGGCGTTAATAATTCACCCCTCCACTTT; CDR3 protein: CASSLLMSGVNNSPLHF
V gene: TRBV7-2; clone size: .; D gene: TRBD1; J gene: TRBJ2-5; CDR3 DNA: TGTGCCAGCAGCACTATGACAGGGGGCTCTACAGAGACCCAGTACTTC; CDR3 protein: CASSTMTGGSTETQYF
V gene: TRBV4-1; clone size: .; D gene: TRBD1; J gene: TRBJ1-2; CDR3 DNA: TGCGCCAGCAGCCAAGGGGACAGATATGGCTACACCTTC; CDR3 protein: CASSQGDRYGYTF
V gene: TRBV4-3; clone size: .; D gene: .; J gene: TRBJ2-7; CDR3 DNA: TGCGCCAGCAGCCGTAAGACAGGCTTGAGCTCCTACGAGCAGTACTTC; CDR3 protein: CASSRKTGLSSYEQYF
V gene: TRBV7-8; clone size: .; D gene: TRBD1; J gene: TRBJ2-1; CDR3 DNA: TGTGCCAGCAGCTCGAGGACAGGGGGCATCAACAATGAGCAGTTCTTC; CDR3 protein: CASSSRTGGINNEQFF
V gene: TRBV7-7; clone size: .; D gene: TRBD1; J gene: TRBJ2-2; CDR3 DNA: TGTGCTAGCAGCTTAGGAGTCGGAAGGGGGCGGTCCGGGGAGCTGTTTTTT; CDR3 protein: CASSLGVGRGRSGELFF
V gene: TRBV29-1; clone size: .; D gene: TRBD1; J gene: TRBJ1-5; CDR3 DNA: TGCAGCGTTAGGACAGGGGAGACTAATCAGCCCCAGCATTTT; CDR3 protein: CSVRTGETNQPQHF
V gene: TRBV27; clone size: .; D gene: TRBD2; J gene: TRBJ2-3; CDR3 DNA: TGTGCCAGCAGTCGAGGGGAGGGAAATACGCAGTATTTT; CDR3 protein: CASSRGEGNTQYF
V gene: TRBV5-1; clone size: .; D gene: TRBD1; J gene: TRBJ2-7; CDR3 DNA: TGCGCCAGCAGCTTGGCTCGGACAGGGGATTCGGACGAGCAGTACTTC; CDR3 protein: CASSLARTGDSDEQYF
V gene: TRBV5-4; clone size: once; D gene: TRBD2; J gene: TRBJ2-1; CDR3 DNA: TGTGCCAGCAGCCTCAAACGCGGGAGTTACAATGAGCAGTTCTTC; CDR3 protein: CASSLKRGSYNEQFF
V gene: TRBV4-3; clone size: .; D gene: .; J gene: TRBJ2-7; CDR3 DNA: TGCGCCAGCAGCCAAGTTAGTCCGAGCTACGAGCAGTACTTC; CDR3 protein: CASSQVSPSYEQYF
V gene: TRBV15; clone size: .; D gene: .; J gene: TRBJ1-4; CDR3 DNA: TGTGCCACCAGCAGAGATTTAGACGGAACGAGACTGTTTTTT; CDR3 protein: CATSRDLDGTRLFF
V gene: TRBV4-1; clone size: .; D gene: .; J gene: TRBJ1-5; CDR3 DNA: TGCGCCAGCAGCCAAGAGCCACAGGGACAGCCCCAGCATTTT; CDR3 protein: CASSQEPQGQPQHF
V gene: TRBV10-3; clone size: .; D gene: .; J gene: TRBJ1-5; CDR3 DNA: TGTGCCATTTCCTCCGGGACATATTATAGCAATCAGCCCCAGCATTTT; CDR3 protein: CAISSGTYYSNQPQHF
V gene: TRBV3-1/TRBV3-2; clone size: .; D gene: .; J gene: TRBJ2-7; CDR3 DNA: TGTGCCAGCAGCCGCTGGGGGGAGAAAAACGAGCAGTACTTC; CDR3 protein: CASSRWGEKNEQYF
V gene: TRBV7-3; clone size: .; D gene: TRBD1; J gene: TRBJ1-1; CDR3 DNA: TGTGCCAGCAGCTTACTCGGAGGGGGCAGAGGGACTGAAGCTTTCTTT; CDR3 protein: CASSLLGGGRGTEAFF
V gene: TRBV28; clone size: .; D gene: .; J gene: TRBJ1-6; CDR3 DNA: TGTGCCAGCAGTTTACTGATGAGCTCCTATAATTCACCCCTCCACTTT; CDR3 protein: CASSLLMSSYNSPLHF
V gene: TRBV27; clone size: .; D gene: TRBD2; J gene: TRBJ2-7; CDR3 DNA: TGTGCCAGCAGTGTCGGGACTAGCGGGAGAAACGAGCAGTACTTC; CDR3 protein: CASSVGTSGRNEQYF
V gene: TRBV9; clone size: .; D gene: .; J gene: TRBJ1-6; CDR3 DNA: TGTGCCAGCAGCGGAGGTCCGGAGAATTCACCCCTCCACTTT; CDR3 protein: CASSGGPENSPLHF
V gene: TRBV30; clone size: .; D gene: .; J gene: TRBJ2-7; CDR3 DNA: TGTGCCTGGAGTGAAGGGTCCTACGAGCAGTACTTC; CDR3 protein: CAWSEGSYEQYF
V gene: TRBV4-1; clone size: .; D gene: TRBD1; J gene: TRBJ1-4; CDR3 DNA: TGCGCCAGCAGCCATCTTTTACAGGGGGTAAGAGAAAAACTGTTTTTT; CDR3 protein: CASSHLLQGVREKLFF
V gene: TRBV5-4; clone size: .; D gene: TRBD2; J gene: TRBJ2-5; CDR3 DNA: TGTGCCAGCAGCCCAGGAAGACTAGCGGGGGAAGAGACCCAGTACTTC; CDR3 protein: CASSPGRLAGEETQYF
V gene: TRBV19; clone size: .; D gene: .; J gene: TRBJ1-5; CDR3 DNA: TGTGCCAGTACTCCGAGAGGCAGGTATAGCAATCAGCCCCAGCATTTT; CDR3 protein: CASTPRGRYSNQPQHF
V gene: TRBV6-1; clone size: .; D gene: .; J gene: TRBJ1-5; CDR3 DNA: TGTGCCAGCAGTGAACGGGGAGGCCTGGGACCCCAGCATTTT; CDR3 protein: CASSERGGLGPQHF
V gene: TRBV7-3; clone size: .; D gene: .; J gene: TRBJ2-1; CDR3 DNA: TGTGCCAGCAGCTTGGGGCTAGCCAATGAGCAGTTCTTC; CDR3 protein: CASSLGLANEQFF
V gene: TRBV19; clone size: .; D gene: .; J gene: TRBJ2-5; CDR3 DNA: TGTGCCAGCAAACAGGGTATCGGGGAGACCCAGTACTTC; CDR3 protein: CASKQGIGETQYF
V gene: TRBV5-1; clone size: .; D gene: .; J gene: TRBJ2-3; CDR3 DNA: TGCGCCAGCAGCTTGGAGCCAGATACGCAGTATTTT; CDR3 protein: CASSLEPDTQYF
V gene: TRBV15; clone size: .; D gene: .; J gene: TRBJ1-5; CDR3 DNA: TGTGCCACCAGCAGAGATACTCAGCCCCAGCATTTT; CDR3 protein: CATSRDTQPQHF
V gene: TRBV5-8; clone size: .; D gene: .; J gene: TRBJ2-7; CDR3 DNA: TGTGCCAGCAGCTTTGGGTCATTTAGCTCCTACGAGCAGTACTTC; CDR3 protein: CASSFGSFSSYEQYF
V gene: TRBV4-1; clone size: .; D gene: TRBD1; J gene: TRBJ2-1; CDR3 DNA: TGCGCCAGCAGTCCCGGGACAGGGTTTACCCGCTCCGACAATGAGCAGTTCTTC; CDR3 protein: CASSPGTGFTRSDNEQFF
V gene: TRBV4-3; clone size: .; D gene: TRBD2; J gene: TRBJ2-1; CDR3 DNA: TGCGCCAGCAGTCTCACCTCGACTAGCGGAAACTACAATGAGCAGTTCTTC; CDR3 protein: CASSLTSTSGNYNEQFF
V gene: TRBV10-2; clone size: .; D gene: .; J gene: TRBJ1-1; CDR3 DNA: TGCGCCAGCCACAGGAGAATGAACACTGAAGCTTTCTTT; CDR3 protein: CASHRRMNTEAFF
V gene: TRBV28; clone size: .; D gene: .; J gene: TRBJ1-1; CDR3 DNA: TGTGCCAGCAGCCTACGGCGACTGAACACTGAAGCTTTCTTT; CDR3 protein: CASSLRRLNTEAFF
V gene: TRBV2; clone size: .; D gene: .; J gene: TRBJ1-2; CDR3 DNA: TGTGCCAGCAGGGAGACCCGGACGTATGGCTACACCTTC; CDR3 protein: CASRETRTYGYTF
V gene: TRBV6-4; clone size: .; D gene: TRBD1; J gene: TRBJ1-1; CDR3 DNA: TGTGCCAGCAGTCTTACAGGGGGGGACACTGAAGCTTTCTTT; CDR3 protein: CASSLTGGDTEAFF
V gene: TRBV13; clone size: .; D gene: .; J gene: TRBJ1-2; CDR3 DNA: TGTGCCAGCAGCTTAGGGGACAGCCGGCCCCCTTTCAACTATGGCTACACCTTC; CDR3 protein: CASSLGDSRPPFNYGYTF